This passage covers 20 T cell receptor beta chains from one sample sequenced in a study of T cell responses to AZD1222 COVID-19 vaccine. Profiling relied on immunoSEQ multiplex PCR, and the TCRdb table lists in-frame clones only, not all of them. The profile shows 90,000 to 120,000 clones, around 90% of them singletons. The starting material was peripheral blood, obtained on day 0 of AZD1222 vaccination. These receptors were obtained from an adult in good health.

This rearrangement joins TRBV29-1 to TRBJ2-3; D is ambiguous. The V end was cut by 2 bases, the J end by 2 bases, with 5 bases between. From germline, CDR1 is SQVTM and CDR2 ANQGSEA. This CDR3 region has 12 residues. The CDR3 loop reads CSVETATDTQYF. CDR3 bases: TGCAGCGTTGAAACAGCCACAGATACGCAGTATTTT.

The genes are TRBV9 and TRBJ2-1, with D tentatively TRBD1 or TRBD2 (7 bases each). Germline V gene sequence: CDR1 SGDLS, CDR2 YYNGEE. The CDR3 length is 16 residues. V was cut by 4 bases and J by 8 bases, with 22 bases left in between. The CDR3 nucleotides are TGTGCCAGCAGCTCCCGACTAGCCGGACAGGTAGATGAGCAGTTCTTC. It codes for CASSSRLAGQVDEQFF.

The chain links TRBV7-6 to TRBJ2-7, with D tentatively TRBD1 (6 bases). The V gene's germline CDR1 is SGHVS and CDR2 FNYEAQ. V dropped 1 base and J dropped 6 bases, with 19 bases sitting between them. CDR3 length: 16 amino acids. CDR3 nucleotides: TGTGCCAGCAGCTTAGAAGGAAATACAGGGTTAGGCGAGCAGTACTTC. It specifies CASSLEGNTGLGEQYF.

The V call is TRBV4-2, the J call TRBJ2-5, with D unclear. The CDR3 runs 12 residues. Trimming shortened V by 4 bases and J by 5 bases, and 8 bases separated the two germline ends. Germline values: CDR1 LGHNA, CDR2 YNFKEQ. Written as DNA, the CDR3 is TGTGCCAGCAGCCTAACGGGCGAGACCCAGTACTTC. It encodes CASSLTGETQYF.

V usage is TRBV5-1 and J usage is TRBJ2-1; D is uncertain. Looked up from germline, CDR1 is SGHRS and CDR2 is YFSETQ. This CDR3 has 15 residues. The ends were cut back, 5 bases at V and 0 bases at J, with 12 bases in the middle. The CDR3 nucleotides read TGCGCCAGCAGAGAAGACTCTAGCTCCTACAATGAGCAGTTCTTC. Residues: CASREDSSSYNEQFF.

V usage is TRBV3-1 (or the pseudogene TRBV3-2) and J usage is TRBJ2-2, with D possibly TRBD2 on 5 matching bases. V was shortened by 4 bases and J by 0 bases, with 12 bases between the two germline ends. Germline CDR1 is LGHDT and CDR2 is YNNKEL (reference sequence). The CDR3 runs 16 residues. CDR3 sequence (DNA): TGTGCCAGCAGCCGGACTCGGACGGCGAACACCGGGGAGCTGTTTTTT. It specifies CASSRTRTANTGELFF.

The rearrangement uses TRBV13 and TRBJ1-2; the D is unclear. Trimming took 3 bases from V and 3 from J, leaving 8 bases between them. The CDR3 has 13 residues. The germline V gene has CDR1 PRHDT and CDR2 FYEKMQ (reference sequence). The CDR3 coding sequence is TGTGCCAGCAGCTTCGGACGGTACTATGGCTACACCTTC. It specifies CASSFGRYYGYTF.

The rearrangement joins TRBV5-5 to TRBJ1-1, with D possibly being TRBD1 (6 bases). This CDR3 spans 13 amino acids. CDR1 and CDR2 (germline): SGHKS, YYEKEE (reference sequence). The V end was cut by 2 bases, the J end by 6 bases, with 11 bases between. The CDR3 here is CASSLTGTAEAFF. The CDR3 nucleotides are TGTGCCAGCAGCTTAACAGGGACGGCTGAAGCTTTCTTT. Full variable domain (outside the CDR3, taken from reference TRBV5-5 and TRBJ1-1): DAGVTQSPTHLIKTRGQQVTLRCSPISGHKSVSWYQQVLGQGPQFIFQYYEKEERGRGNFPDRFSARQFPNYSSELNVNALLLGDSALYLCASSLTGTAEAFFGQGTRLTVV.

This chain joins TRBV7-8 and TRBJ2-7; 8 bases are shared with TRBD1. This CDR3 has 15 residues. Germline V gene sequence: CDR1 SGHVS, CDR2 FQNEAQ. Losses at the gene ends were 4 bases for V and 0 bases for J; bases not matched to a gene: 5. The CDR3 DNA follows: TGTGCCAGCAGCTCGACAGGGGCCTTCTCCTACGAGCAGTACTTC. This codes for CASSSTGAFSYEQYF.

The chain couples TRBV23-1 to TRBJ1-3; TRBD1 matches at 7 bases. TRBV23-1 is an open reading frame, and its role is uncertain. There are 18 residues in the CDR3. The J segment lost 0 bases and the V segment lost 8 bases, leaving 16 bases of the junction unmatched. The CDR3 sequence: CASGGQPVDLNSGNTIYF. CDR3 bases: TGCGCCAGCGGGGGACAGCCCGTAGACTTAAACTCTGGAAACACCATATATTTT.

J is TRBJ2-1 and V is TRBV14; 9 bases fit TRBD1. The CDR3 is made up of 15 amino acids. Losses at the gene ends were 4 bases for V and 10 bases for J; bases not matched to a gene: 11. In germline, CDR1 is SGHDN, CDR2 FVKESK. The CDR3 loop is CASSPYRGRRIEQFF. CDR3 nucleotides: TGTGCCAGCAGCCCGTACAGGGGGCGACGAATCGAGCAGTTCTTC.

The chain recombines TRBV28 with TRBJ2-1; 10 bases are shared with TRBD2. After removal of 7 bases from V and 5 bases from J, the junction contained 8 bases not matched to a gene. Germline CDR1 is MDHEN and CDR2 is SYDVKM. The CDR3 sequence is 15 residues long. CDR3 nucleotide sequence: TGTGCCAGCACTATAGCGGGGGGATCCAACAATGAGCAGTTCTTC. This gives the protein CASTIAGGSNNEQFF.

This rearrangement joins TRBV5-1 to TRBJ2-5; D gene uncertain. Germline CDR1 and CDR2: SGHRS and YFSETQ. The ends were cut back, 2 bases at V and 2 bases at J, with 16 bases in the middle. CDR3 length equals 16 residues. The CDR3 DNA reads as TGCGCCAGCAGCTTCAGAGCCCTGGGTCCTCAAGAGACCCAGTACTTC. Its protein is CASSFRALGPQETQYF.

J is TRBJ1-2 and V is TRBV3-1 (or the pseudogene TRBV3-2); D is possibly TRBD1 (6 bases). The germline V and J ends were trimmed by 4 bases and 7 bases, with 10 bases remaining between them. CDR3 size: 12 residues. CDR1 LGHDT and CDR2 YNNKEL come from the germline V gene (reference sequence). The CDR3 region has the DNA TGTGCCAGCAGCCCGGACAGACGTGGCTACACCTTC. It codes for CASSPDRRGYTF.

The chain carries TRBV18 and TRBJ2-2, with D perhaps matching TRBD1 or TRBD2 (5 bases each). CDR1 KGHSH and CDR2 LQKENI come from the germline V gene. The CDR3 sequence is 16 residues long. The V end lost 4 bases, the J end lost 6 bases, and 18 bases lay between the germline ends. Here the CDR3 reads CASSRNRDRGAGELFF. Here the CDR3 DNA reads TGTGCCAGCTCACGAAACCGGGACCGAGGCGCCGGGGAGCTGTTTTTT.

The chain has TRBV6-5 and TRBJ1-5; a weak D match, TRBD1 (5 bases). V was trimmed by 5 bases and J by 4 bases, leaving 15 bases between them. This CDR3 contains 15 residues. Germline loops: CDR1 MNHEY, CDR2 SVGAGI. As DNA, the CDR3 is TGTGCCAGCAGTCCCCTGGGGACGGCAAATCAGCCCCAGCATTTT. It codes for CASSPLGTANQPQHF.

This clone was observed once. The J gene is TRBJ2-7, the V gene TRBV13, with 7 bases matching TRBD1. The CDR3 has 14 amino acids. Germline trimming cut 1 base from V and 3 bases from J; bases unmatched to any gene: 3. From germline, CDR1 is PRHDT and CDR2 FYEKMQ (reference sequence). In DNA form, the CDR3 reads TGTGCCAGCAGCTTAGAGGGACAGTTCTACGAGCAGTACTTC. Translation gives CASSLEGQFYEQYF.

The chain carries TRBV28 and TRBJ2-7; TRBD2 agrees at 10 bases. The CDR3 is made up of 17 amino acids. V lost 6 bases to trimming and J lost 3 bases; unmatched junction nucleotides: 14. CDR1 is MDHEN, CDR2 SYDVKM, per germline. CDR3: CASSQNRTSGDLYEQYF. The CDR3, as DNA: TGTGCCAGCAGCCAAAACCGGACTAGCGGAGACCTCTACGAGCAGTACTTC. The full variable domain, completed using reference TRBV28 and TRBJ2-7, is DVKVTQSSRYLVKRTGEKVFLECVQDMDHENMFWYRQDPGLGLRLIYFSYDVKMKEKGDIPEGYSVSREKKERFSLILESASTNQTSMYLCASSQNRTSGDLYEQYFGPGTRLTVT.

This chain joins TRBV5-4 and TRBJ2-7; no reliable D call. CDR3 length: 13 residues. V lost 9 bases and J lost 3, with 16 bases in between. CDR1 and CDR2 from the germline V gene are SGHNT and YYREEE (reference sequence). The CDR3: CAKTRYIIYEQYF. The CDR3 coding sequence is TGTGCCAAGACCCGGTACATCATCTACGAGCAGTACTTC.

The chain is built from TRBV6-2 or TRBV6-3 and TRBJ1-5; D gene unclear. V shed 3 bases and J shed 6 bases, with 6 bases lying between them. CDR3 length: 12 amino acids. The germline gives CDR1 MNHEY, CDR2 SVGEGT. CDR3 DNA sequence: TGTGCCAGCAGTTATGGTAGTCAGCCCCAGCATTTT. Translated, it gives CASSYGSQPQHF.